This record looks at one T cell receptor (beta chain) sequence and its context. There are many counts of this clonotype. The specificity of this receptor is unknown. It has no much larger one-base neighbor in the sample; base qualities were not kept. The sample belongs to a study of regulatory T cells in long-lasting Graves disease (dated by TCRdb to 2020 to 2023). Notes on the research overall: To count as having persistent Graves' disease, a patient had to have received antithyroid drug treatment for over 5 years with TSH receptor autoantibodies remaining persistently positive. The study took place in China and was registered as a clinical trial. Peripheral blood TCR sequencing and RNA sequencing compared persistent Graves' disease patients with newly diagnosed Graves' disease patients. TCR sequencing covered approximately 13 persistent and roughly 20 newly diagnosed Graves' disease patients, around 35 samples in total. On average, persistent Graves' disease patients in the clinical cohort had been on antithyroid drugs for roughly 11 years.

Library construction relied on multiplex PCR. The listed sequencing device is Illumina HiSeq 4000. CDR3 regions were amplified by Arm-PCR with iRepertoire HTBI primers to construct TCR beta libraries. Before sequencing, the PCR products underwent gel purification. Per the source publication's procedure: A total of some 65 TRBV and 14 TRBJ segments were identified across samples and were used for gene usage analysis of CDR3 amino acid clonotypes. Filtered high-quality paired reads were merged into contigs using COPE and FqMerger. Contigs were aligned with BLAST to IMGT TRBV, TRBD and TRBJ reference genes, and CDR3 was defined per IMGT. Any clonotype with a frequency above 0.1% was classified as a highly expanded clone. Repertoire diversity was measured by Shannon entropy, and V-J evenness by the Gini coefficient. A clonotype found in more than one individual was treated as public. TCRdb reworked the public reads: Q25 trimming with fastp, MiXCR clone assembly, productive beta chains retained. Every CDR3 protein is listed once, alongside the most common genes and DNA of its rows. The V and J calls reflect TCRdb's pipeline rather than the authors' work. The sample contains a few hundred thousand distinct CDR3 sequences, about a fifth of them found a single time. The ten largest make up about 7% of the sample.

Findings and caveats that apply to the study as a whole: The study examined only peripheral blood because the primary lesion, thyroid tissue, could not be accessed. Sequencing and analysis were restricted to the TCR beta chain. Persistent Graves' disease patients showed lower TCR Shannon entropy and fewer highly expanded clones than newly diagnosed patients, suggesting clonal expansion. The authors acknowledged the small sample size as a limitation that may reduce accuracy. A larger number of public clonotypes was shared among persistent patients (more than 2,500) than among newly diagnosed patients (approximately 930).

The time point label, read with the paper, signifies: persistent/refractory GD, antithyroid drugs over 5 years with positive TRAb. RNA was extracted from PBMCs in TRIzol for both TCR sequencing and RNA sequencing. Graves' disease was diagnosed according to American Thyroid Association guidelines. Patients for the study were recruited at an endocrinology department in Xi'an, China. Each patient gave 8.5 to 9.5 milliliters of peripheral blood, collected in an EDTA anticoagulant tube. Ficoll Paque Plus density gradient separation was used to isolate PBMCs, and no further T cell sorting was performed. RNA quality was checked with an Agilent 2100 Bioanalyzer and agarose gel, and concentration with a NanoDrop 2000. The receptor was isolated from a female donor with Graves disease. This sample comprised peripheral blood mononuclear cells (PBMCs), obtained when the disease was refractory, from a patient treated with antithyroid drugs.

The base sequence is TGTGCCAGCACGACAGAAAACTATGGCTACACCTTC. This translates into CASTTENYGYTF. The rearrangement joined TRBV2 to TRBJ1-2; the D region possibly corresponds to TRBD1 (5 bases align). Relative to germline, V is 7 bases shorter and J is 2 bases shorter, with 8 bases between their ends. From the germline V gene, CDR1 is SNHLY and CDR2 is FYNNEI. From cysteine to phenylalanine, the CDR3 is 12 amino acids long. Kept here is only the CDR3 DNA, which spans 36 bases and is read in frame from base 1.